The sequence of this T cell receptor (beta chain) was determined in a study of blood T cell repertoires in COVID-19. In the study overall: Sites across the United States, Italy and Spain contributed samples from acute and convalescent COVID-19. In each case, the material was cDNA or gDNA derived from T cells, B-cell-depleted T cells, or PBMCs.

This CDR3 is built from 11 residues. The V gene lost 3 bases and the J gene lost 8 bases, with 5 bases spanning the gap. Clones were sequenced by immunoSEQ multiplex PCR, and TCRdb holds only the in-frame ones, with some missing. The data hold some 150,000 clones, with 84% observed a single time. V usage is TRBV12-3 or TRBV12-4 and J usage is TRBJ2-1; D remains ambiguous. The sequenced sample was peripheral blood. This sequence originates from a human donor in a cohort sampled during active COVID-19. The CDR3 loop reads CASSFNYEQFF. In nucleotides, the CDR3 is TGTGCCAGCAGTTTCAACTATGAGCAGTTCTTC.